The 28 T cell receptor beta chains in this list originate from one sample, sequenced in a study of shared clonotypes between healthy human individuals. Clones were sequenced by immunoSEQ multiplex PCR, and TCRdb holds only the in-frame ones, with some missing. The sample has 2 million to 3 million clones; roughly 92% are singletons. The specimen was naive CD4+ T cells sorted from blood. Subset specified: CD45RA+ positively selected. The receptor source for this set is a man in his late teens or twenties in good health.

The chain is built from TRBV6-4 and TRBJ1-4; 7 positions match TRBD1. CDR1 is MRHNA, CDR2 SNTAGT, per germline. The CDR3 is 16 amino acids. Losses at the gene ends were 4 bases for V and 4 bases for J; bases not matched to a gene: 9. Written as DNA, the CDR3 is TGTGCCAGCAGTGGCGCCAGGGGGGAGGGTAATGAAAAACTGTTTTTT. Translated, it gives CASSGARGEGNEKLFF.

This chain connects TRBV6-6 to TRBJ2-7, with D perhaps matching TRBD1 (5 bases). From germline, CDR1 is MNHNY and CDR2 SVGAGI (reference sequence). CDR3 size: 15 residues. V lost 6 bases, J lost 0 bases, and 15 bases lay in between. The CDR3 sequence: CASSYSKGRSYEQYF. Here the CDR3 DNA reads TGTGCCAGCAGCTATTCGAAGGGGCGCTCCTACGAGCAGTACTTC.

The chain combines TRBV7-3 with TRBJ2-3; 8 nucleotides line up with TRBD2. This CDR3 spans 15 amino acids. Germline CDR1 and CDR2: SGHTA and FQGTGA. The trim removed 3 bases at V and 6 bases at J, leaving 8 bases unmatched. In nucleotides, the CDR3 is TGTGCCAGCAGCTTCCGGGGGGGCAGAACTGATACGCAGTATTTT. Amino acid sequence: CASSFRGGRTDTQYF.

Concerning this clone: This specimen includes other DNA sequences encoding the same CDR3. The genes are TRBV18 and TRBJ2-3; D unclear. The CDR3 length is 14 residues. V was cut by 1 base and J by 3 bases, with 8 bases left in between. CDR1 and CDR2 from the germline V gene are KGHSH and LQKENI. In DNA form, the CDR3 reads TGTGCCAGCTCACCACAGGGTTCTACAGATACGCAGTATTTT. This codes for CASSPQGSTDTQYF.

Turning to this clone: This same CDR3 is encoded by further DNA sequences in the sample. The genes are TRBV7-9 and TRBJ1-1; D unclear. Trimming removed 5 bases from V and 4 bases from J, with 8 bases in between. CDR1 is SEHNR, CDR2 FQNEAQ, per germline (reference sequence). CDR3 length equals 12 residues. The CDR3 spells CASSPLGTEAFF. The CDR3, as DNA: TGTGCCAGCAGCCCTCTTGGCACTGAAGCTTTCTTT.

Concerning this clone itself: This specimen includes other DNA sequences encoding the same CDR3. The V and J genes are TRBV7-9 and TRBJ2-3, with D unclear. The CDR3 covers 12 residues. V lost 1 base and J lost 4, with 3 bases in between. Germline V gene data show CDR1 as SEHNR and CDR2 as FQNEAQ (reference sequence). The CDR3 DNA reads TGTGCCAGCAGCTTAGGGGCAGATACGCAGTATTTT. Amino acid sequence: CASSLGADTQYF.

This clone was observed a handful of times. The V gene is TRBV2, the J gene TRBJ1-4, with D hard to call. The V end was cut by 6 bases, the J end by 7 bases, with 12 bases between. The germline V gene encodes CDR1 SNHLY and CDR2 FYNNEI. CDR3 length equals 13 residues. CDR3 sequence reads: CASRSGGVEKLFF. CDR3 DNA sequence: TGTGCCAGCAGGAGTGGAGGCGTTGAAAAACTGTTTTTT.

This chain joins TRBV29-1 and TRBJ2-5; a possible D gene is TRBD2 (5 bases). The V gene lost 8 bases and the J gene lost 5 bases, with 12 bases spanning the gap. CDR3 length: 11 amino acids. Per germline, CDR1 SQVTM and CDR2 ANQGSEA. The CDR3 loop reads CSLLRRETQYF. The CDR3 region has the DNA TGCAGCCTCTTGAGGAGGGAGACCCAGTACTTC.

V and J are TRBV28 and TRBJ1-1, with D hard to call. The CDR3 has 13 amino acids. Trimming shortened V by 2 bases and J by 2 bases, and 6 bases separated the two germline ends. Germline values: CDR1 MDHEN, CDR2 SYDVKM. The CDR3 region is CASSLPSNTEAFF. The CDR3, as DNA: TGTGCCAGCAGTTTACCCAGCAACACTGAAGCTTTCTTT.

This chain joins TRBV5-1 and TRBJ2-6; the match to TRBD1 covers 7 bases. The length of the CDR3 is 16 residues. V was clipped by 0 bases and J by 3 bases; unmatched bases: 3. Germline CDR1 reads SGHRS; CDR2 reads YFSETQ. The CDR3 protein is CASSLGQGVGANVLTF. The CDR3 DNA sequence: TGCGCCAGCAGCTTGGGCCAGGGGGTTGGGGCCAACGTCCTGACTTTC.

Notes on this clone: Other DNA sequences from this sample encode an identical CDR3 as well. The chain uses TRBV6-5 and TRBJ2-3; D may be TRBD1 or TRBD2 (5 bases each). Germline CDR1 is MNHEY and CDR2 is SVGAGI. V lost 2 bases, J lost 1 base, and 10 bases lay in between. This CDR3 spans 15 amino acids. The chain's CDR3 is CASSYQGPGTDTQYF. The CDR3 bases are TGTGCCAGCAGTTACCAGGGACCGGGCACAGATACGCAGTATTTT.

The chain is built from TRBV5-4 and TRBJ2-2; no firm D call. CDR1 is SGHNT and CDR2 is YYREEE in the germline V gene (reference sequence). The CDR3 extends over 15 amino acids. The V end lost 0 bases, the J end lost 1 base, and 7 bases lay between the germline ends. The CDR3 DNA reads as TGTGCCAGCAGCTTGGACGAAGAGAACACCGGGGAGCTGTTTTTT. This sequence encodes CASSLDEENTGELFF.

With regard to this clone: One end of the junction fails to match germline, which may point to a read error. V usage is TRBV7-7 and J usage is TRBJ2-5; D perhaps matches TRBD2 (5 bases). Germline assignment: CDR1 SSHAT and CDR2 FNYEAQ (reference sequence). This CDR3 comprises 13 residues. The CDR3 sequence is CASSLKLDGAQYF. The CDR3 DNA is TGTGCTAGCAGCTTAAAGTTGGACGGGGCCCAGTACTTC. Using reference TRBV7-7 and TRBJ2-5 for the parts outside the CDR3, the full variable domain is GAGVSQSPRYKVTKRGQDVTLRCDPISSHATLYWYQQALGQGPEFLTYFNYEAQPDKSGLPSDRFSAERPEGSISTLTIQRTEQRDSAMYRCASSLKLDGAQYFGPGTRLLVL.

CDR3 sequence reads: CASSGTGTGTRKLFF. For the CDR3, the DNA is TGTGCCAGCAGCGGAACCGGGACAGGGACCCGAAAACTGTTTTTT. The chain combines TRBV7-9 with TRBJ1-4; 9 bases are a match to TRBD1. The V gene end was trimmed by 5 bases and the J gene end by 10 bases; junction bases not matched to a gene: 11. The CDR3 loop spans 15 amino acids. In germline, CDR1 is SEHNR, CDR2 FQNEAQ (reference sequence).

The V and J genes are TRBV5-1 and TRBJ2-3, with D unclear. Looked up from germline, CDR1 is SGHRS and CDR2 is YFSETQ. V was clipped by 0 bases and J by 0 bases, with 11 bases between them. The CDR3 is 16 residues long. CDR3 in amino acids: CASSLERSSSTDTQYF. The CDR3 DNA reads as TGCGCCAGCAGCTTGGAACGGAGTTCGAGCACAGATACGCAGTATTTT. Drawing the rest from reference TRBV5-1 and TRBJ2-3, the complete variable domain is KAGVTQTPRYLIKTRGQQVTLSCSPISGHRSVSWYQQTPGQGLQFLFEYFSETQRNKGNFPGRFSGRQFSNSRSEMNVSTLELGDSALYLCASSLERSSSTDTQYFGPGTRLTVL.

The CDR3 sequence: CASAKTGGYEQYF. The CDR3 DNA is TGTGCCAGCGCCAAAACGGGGGGCTACGAGCAGTACTTC. This chain connects TRBV7-3 to TRBJ2-7; 7 bases are shared with TRBD2. This CDR3 spans 13 amino acids. Germline CDR1 SGHTA, CDR2 FQGTGA. J gave up 3 bases and V 8 bases, and 7 bases lay outside the gene matches.

The V and J genes are TRBV21-1 and TRBJ2-5; the table's D call, TRBD1, was not checked against the DNA. TRBV21-1 has pseudogene status. The CDR3 consists of 16 residues. The CDR3 spells CASLNRDRGGQETQYF. The DNA for the CDR3 is TGTGCCAGTCTTAACCGGGACAGGGGTGGGCAAGAGACCCAGTACTTC.

This chain connects TRBV15 to TRBJ1-1; 10 bases align to TRBD1. Germline-derived CDR1 and CDR2 are LNHNV and YYDKDF (reference sequence). After removal of 4 bases from V and 7 bases from J, the junction contained 12 bases not matched to a gene. This CDR3 contains 16 residues. The CDR3 reads CATSNTRDRGAGEAFF. CDR3 DNA sequence: TGTGCCACCAGCAATACTCGGGACAGGGGCGCAGGTGAAGCTTTCTTT.

This clone showed up just once. Within the sample, other DNA sequences also encode this same CDR3. The genes are TRBV18 and TRBJ1-1; tentative D call: TRBD1 (5 bases). The CDR3 extends over 14 amino acids. The V gene lost 2 bases and the J gene lost 2 bases, with 9 bases spanning the gap. CDR1 is KGHSH and CDR2 is LQKENI in the germline V gene. The CDR3: CASSPSQGNTEAFF. The CDR3 nucleotides are TGTGCCAGCTCACCAAGCCAGGGAAACACTGAAGCTTTCTTT.

This sequence joins TRBV7-8 and TRBJ2-7; D is undetermined. CDR1 and CDR2 (germline): SGHVS, FQNEAQ. CDR3 length: 15 residues. Trimming stripped 0 bases from V and 4 bases from J, with 13 bases between. The CDR3 sequence: CASSLASAGAYEQYF. CDR3 in DNA: TGTGCCAGCAGCTTAGCTTCAGCAGGAGCGTACGAGCAGTACTTC.

This clone appeared once. The V gene is TRBV5-1, the J gene TRBJ2-1, with D tentatively TRBD2 (5 bases). CDR1 and CDR2 from the germline V gene are SGHRS and YFSETQ. The CDR3 has 15 amino acids. Trimming removed 3 bases at V and 4 bases at J, with 14 bases between. The CDR3 nucleotides are TGCGCCAGCAGCTCGGACTCAGTTCCATACAATGAGCAGTTCTTC. Its translation is CASSSDSVPYNEQFF.

This rearrangement joins TRBV6-4 to TRBJ2-1; 14 bases are shared with TRBD2. CDR3 size: 16 residues. With 6 bases clipped from V and 8 bases from J, the junction kept 9 bases outside the gene matches. The germline V gene encodes CDR1 MRHNA and CDR2 SNTAGT. Written as DNA, the CDR3 is TGTGCCAGCAGCTTAGGCCCGGGACTAGCGGGAGATGAGCAGTTCTTC. Protein sequence: CASSLGPGLAGDEQFF.

The chain recombines TRBV28 with TRBJ2-7; TRBD1 aligns across 8 bases. The V gene end was trimmed by 6 bases and the J gene end by 2 bases; junction bases not matched to a gene: 9. This CDR3 is built from 15 residues. CDR1 and CDR2 (germline): MDHEN, SYDVKM. The CDR3 region has the DNA TGTGCCAGCAGCTCTCGGGCAGGGGGCACCTACGAGCAGTACTTC. It encodes CASSSRAGGTYEQYF.

This clone occurred once. The chain carries TRBV28 and TRBJ1-2; 9 bases align to TRBD1. Trimming cost V 4 bases and J 3 bases; bases outside gene matches: 3. Germline loops: CDR1 MDHEN, CDR2 SYDVKM. The CDR3 extends over 14 amino acids. The CDR3, as DNA: TGTGCCAGCAGTTACGGGACAGGGTACTATGGCTACACCTTC. Its protein product is CASSYGTGYYGYTF.

The V gene is TRBV7-2, the J gene TRBJ2-7; D not certain. Germline loops: CDR1 SGHTA, CDR2 FQGNSA. V was shortened by 1 base and J by 0 bases, with 7 bases between the two germline ends. The CDR3 totals 14 residues. The CDR3 bases are TGTGCCAGCAGCTTAGTAACAGCCTCCTACGAGCAGTACTTC. Protein product: CASSLVTASYEQYF.

This clone has a single count. The gene calls are TRBV28 and TRBJ2-7; D possibly uses TRBD1 or TRBD2 (5 bases each). This CDR3 has 14 residues. CDR1 and CDR2 from the germline V gene are MDHEN and SYDVKM. V was pared by 2 bases and J by 6 bases, with 14 bases between. The CDR3 DNA reads as TGTGCCAGCAGTTTAAACCAGGGACCTCGCGAGCAGTACTTC. As protein: CASSLNQGPREQYF.

This clone appeared once. This chain links TRBV29-1 with TRBJ2-3, with TRBD2 identical over 13 bases. Per the germline V gene, CDR1 is SQVTM and CDR2 is ANQGSEA. V dropped 0 bases and J dropped 0; count of bases not matched to a gene: 3. This CDR3 spans 17 amino acids. CDR3 in DNA: TGCAGCGTTGAAGATACTAGCGGGAGGGAAAGCACAGATACGCAGTATTTT. Translated: CSVEDTSGRESTDTQYF.

The chain joins TRBV10-3 to TRBJ2-7, with 8 bases fitting TRBD1. The germline gives CDR1 ENHRY, CDR2 SYGVKD. The J segment lost 7 bases and the V segment lost 0 bases, leaving 8 bases of the junction unmatched. This CDR3 region has 15 residues. The chain's CDR3 is CAISESRDRSEEQYF. Written as DNA, the CDR3 is TGTGCCATCAGTGAGTCCCGGGACAGGTCCGAGGAGCAGTACTTC.